This TCR beta chain derives from a study of cytomegalovirus exposure and HLA in healthy donors. Study as a whole: Membership in the Caucasian-associated ancestry cluster was found for around 85% of nearly 400 genotyped donors. Study outcomes and limitations: For cytomegalovirus status, the classifier reportedly gave diagnoses with high specificity and sensitivity. Within an earlier analysis, most TCR beta V segments proved productive either about 90% or about 30% of the time. Later genetic work tied a missense DCLRE1C variant to beta-chain V and J trimming.

Use of 60 Vbeta and 13 Jbeta primers characterized the PCR. Generated by immunoSEQ multiplex PCR, the TCRdb table keeps only in-frame clones and is missing some. Here the sample spans some 170,000 clones, 70% to 80% being singletons. V lost 5 bases and J 7 bases, leaving 12 bases between the germline ends. This CDR3 has 13 residues. In germline, CDR1 is SEHNR, CDR2 FQNEAQ (reference sequence). Details on this clone: Its antigen is not known.

The chain combines TRBV7-9 with TRBJ2-1, with D possibly TRBD1 on 5 matching bases. The TCR was taken from a middle-aged woman in good health and CMV-seronegative. Material: PBMCs. CDR3 DNA: TGTGCCAGCAGCCCTAATAGGGGAAATGAGCAGTTCTTC. It is translated as CASSPNRGNEQFF.